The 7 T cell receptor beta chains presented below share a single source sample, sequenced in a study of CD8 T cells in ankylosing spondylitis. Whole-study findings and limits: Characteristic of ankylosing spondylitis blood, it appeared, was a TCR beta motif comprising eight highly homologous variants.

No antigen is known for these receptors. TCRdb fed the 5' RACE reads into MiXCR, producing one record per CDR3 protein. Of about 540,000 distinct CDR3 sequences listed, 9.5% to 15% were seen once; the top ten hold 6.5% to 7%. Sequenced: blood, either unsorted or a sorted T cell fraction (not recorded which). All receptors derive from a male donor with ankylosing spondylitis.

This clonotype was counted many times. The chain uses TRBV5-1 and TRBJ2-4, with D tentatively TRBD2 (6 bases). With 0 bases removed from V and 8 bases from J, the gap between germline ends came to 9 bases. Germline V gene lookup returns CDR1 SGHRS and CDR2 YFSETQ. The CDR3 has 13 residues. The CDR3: CASSLAGADIQYF. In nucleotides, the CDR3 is TGCGCCAGCAGCTTGGCGGGAGCGGACATTCAGTACTTC.

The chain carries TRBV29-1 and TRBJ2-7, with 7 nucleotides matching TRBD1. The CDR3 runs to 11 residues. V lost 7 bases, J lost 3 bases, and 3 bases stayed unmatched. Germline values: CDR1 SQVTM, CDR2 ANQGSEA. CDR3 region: CSAGQSYEQYF. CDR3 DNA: TGCAGCGCGGGACAGAGCTACGAGCAGTACTTC.

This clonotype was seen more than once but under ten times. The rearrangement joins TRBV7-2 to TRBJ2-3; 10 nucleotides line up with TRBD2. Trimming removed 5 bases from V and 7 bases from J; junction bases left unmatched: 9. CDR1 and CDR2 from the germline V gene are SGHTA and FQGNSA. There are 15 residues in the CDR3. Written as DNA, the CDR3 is TGTGCCAGCAGCCAGCGGGAGGGGAGAGTATATACGCAGTATTTT. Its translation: CASSQREGRVYTQYF.

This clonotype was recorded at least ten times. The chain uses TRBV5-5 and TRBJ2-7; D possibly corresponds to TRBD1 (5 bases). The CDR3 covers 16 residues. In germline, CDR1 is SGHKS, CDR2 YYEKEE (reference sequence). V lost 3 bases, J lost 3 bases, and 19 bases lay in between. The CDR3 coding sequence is TGTGCCAGCAGCTCCTACCAGGGTGAAGTGGGCTACGAGCAGTACGTC. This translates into CASSSYQGEVGYEQYV.

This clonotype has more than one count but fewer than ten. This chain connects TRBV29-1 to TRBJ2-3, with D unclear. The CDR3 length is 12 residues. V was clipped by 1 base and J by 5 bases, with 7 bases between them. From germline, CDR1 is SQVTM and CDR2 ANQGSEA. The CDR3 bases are TGCAGCGTTGAAGGCCCAATAGATACGCAGTATTTT. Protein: CSVEGPIDTQYF.

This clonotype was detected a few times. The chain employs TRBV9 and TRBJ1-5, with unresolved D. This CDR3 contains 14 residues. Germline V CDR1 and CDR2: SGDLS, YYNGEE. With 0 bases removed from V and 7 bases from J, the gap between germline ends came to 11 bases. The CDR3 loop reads CASSVDGVGQPQHF. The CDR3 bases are TGTGCCAGCAGCGTAGATGGGGTGGGACAGCCCCAGCATTTT.

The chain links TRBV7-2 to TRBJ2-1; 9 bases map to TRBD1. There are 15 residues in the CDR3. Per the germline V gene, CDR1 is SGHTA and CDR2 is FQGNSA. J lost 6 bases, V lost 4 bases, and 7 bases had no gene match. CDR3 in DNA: TGTGCCAGCAGCTCGCGGGGGACAGGGTCCAATGAGCAGTTCTTC. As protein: CASSSRGTGSNEQFF.